The next 25 T cell receptor beta chains were all read from a single sample in a study of graft-versus-host responses after intestinal transplantation. Antigens for these TCRs are unknown. Sequencing was performed with immunoSEQ multiplex PCR; in TCRdb, only in-frame clones are kept and a portion is missing. The table records about 48,000 clones, approximately 91% of them present only once. Specimen: unstimulated CD4+ T cells sorted from spleen or lymph node cells, collected before transplant. Receptor source: a human donor who was the organ donor for an intestinal transplant.

V is TRBV4-3 and J is TRBJ1-5; tentatively, D is TRBD1 (5 bases). This CDR3 spans 16 amino acids. CDR1 and CDR2 (germline): LGHNA, YSLEER. The V end was cut by 0 bases, the J end by 5 bases, with 14 bases between. CDR3 nucleotide sequence: TGCGCCAGCAGCCAAGACTGGAGGAGGGGACATCAGCCCCAGCATTTT. Translation: CASSQDWRRGHQPQHF.

This clone appeared a single time. This chain uses TRBV6-1 with TRBJ2-1, with a tentative D call TRBD2 (5 bases). The germline V gene has CDR1 MNHNS and CDR2 SASEGT. The CDR3 is made up of 18 amino acids. V lost 2 bases to trimming and J lost 4 bases, with 21 bases between them. The CDR3: CASSEYRGSGLTYNEQFF. The CDR3 bases are TGTGCCAGCAGTGAATATCGCGGGTCAGGCCTCACATACAATGAGCAGTTCTTC.

The chain recombines TRBV7-9 with TRBJ2-5, with D maybe TRBD2 (7 bases). V lost 0 bases and J 2 bases, leaving 10 bases between the germline ends. This CDR3 contains 15 residues. Looked up from germline, CDR1 is SEHNR and CDR2 is FQNEAQ (reference sequence). This CDR3 reads CASSLAGGGQETQYF. The CDR3 DNA is TGTGCCAGCAGCTTAGCGGGAGGGGGACAAGAGACCCAGTACTTC.

This chain links TRBV10-3 with TRBJ1-6; the D is unclear. Germline V gene data show CDR1 as ENHRY and CDR2 as SYGVKD. V gave up 6 bases and J gave up 0 bases, with 3 bases separating them. The CDR3 runs 13 residues. CDR3 in DNA: TGTGCCATCAGCAGCTCCTATAATTCACCCCTCCACTTT. Its translation: CAISSSYNSPLHF.

V is TRBV12-5 and J is TRBJ1-1, with D unclear. CDR1 LGHNT and CDR2 FRNRAP come from the germline V gene. V gave up 1 base and J gave up 0 bases, with 9 bases separating them. The CDR3 is made up of 15 amino acids. The CDR3 DNA reads TGTGCTAGTGGTTTGGGCCAGTCTGTGAACACTGAAGCTTTCTTT. Translated, it gives CASGLGQSVNTEAFF.

The DNA for the CDR3 is TGCGCCAGCAGCCAACTCCTCGCTTTCGGGGCGGGAGATGCAGATACGCAGTATTTT. Translated: CASSQLLAFGAGDADTQYF. This chain uses TRBV4-1 with TRBJ2-3, with TRBD2 identical over 7 bases. CDR1 is MGHRA, CDR2 YSYEKL, per germline. The CDR3 has 19 residues. V trimming: 2 bases; J trimming: 4 bases; junction bases outside the gene matches: 18.

This rearrangement joins TRBV28 to TRBJ1-3; no definite D call. Germline V lookup: CDR1 MDHEN, CDR2 SYDVKM. CDR3 length equals 14 residues. With 6 bases removed from V and 0 bases from J, the gap between germline ends came to 9 bases. CDR3 in amino acids: CASRENYSGNTIYF. In nucleotides, the CDR3 is TGTGCCAGCAGGGAGAATTACTCTGGAAACACCATATATTTT.

The chain links TRBV6-1 to TRBJ1-1; D unclear. CDR1 is MNHNS, CDR2 SASEGT, per germline. The CDR3 is 14 residues long. V was pared by 4 bases and J by 6 bases, with 15 bases between. CDR3 protein: CASSAQLHSSEAFF. The CDR3, as DNA: TGTGCCAGCAGTGCACAACTCCATAGCTCTGAAGCTTTCTTT.

This chain links TRBV11-2 with TRBJ2-5; 12 bases map to TRBD1. The germline CDR1 and CDR2 sequences are SGHAT and FQNNGV. With V trimmed by 5 bases and J by 5 bases, 6 bases remained unmatched. The length of the CDR3 is 15 residues. CDR3 nucleotide sequence: TGTGCCAGCAGCCCACGGGACAGGGGGCGGGAGACCCAGTACTTC. Amino acid sequence: CASSPRDRGRETQYF.

The chain couples TRBV11-3 to TRBJ1-3; D is undetermined. Trimming took off 3 bases at V and 0 bases at J, with 9 bases between the two ends. CDR3 length: 15 amino acids. Germline CDR1 reads SGHNT; CDR2 reads YENEEA. The CDR3, as DNA: TGTGCCAGCAGCTTTGATCAATACTCTGGAAACACCATATATTTT. Encoded protein: CASSFDQYSGNTIYF.

V usage is TRBV28 and J usage is TRBJ2-3; D is unclear. This CDR3 contains 16 residues. Germline CDR1 and CDR2: MDHEN and SYDVKM. Between the trimmed V and J ends, which lost 8 bases and 0 bases, there was a span of 18 bases. The CDR3 spells CASSIPRMTSTDTQYF. The CDR3 DNA sequence: TGTGCCAGCTCAATTCCCCGGATGACTAGCACAGATACGCAGTATTTT. The full variable domain, completed using reference TRBV28 and TRBJ2-3, is DVKVTQSSRYLVKRTGEKVFLECVQDMDHENMFWYRQDPGLGLRLIYFSYDVKMKEKGDIPEGYSVSREKKERFSLILESASTNQTSMYLCASSIPRMTSTDTQYFGPGTRLTVL.

The chain joins TRBV18 to TRBJ1-5; no reliable D call. Trimming left V 4 bases short and J 5 bases short, with 9 bases between. The CDR3 is 13 amino acids. Per the germline V gene, CDR1 is KGHSH and CDR2 is LQKENI. The CDR3 loop is CASSLTVDQPQHF. The CDR3 DNA reads as TGTGCCAGCTCACTTACCGTCGATCAGCCCCAGCATTTT.

This chain uses TRBV9 with TRBJ2-1; TRBD2 aligns across 9 bases. The V gene end was trimmed by 3 bases and the J gene end by 6 bases; junction bases not matched to a gene: 10. This CDR3 contains 16 residues. CDR1 SGDLS and CDR2 YYNGEE come from the germline V gene. CDR3 in amino acids: CASSGWREGRANEQFF. In nucleotides, the CDR3 is TGTGCCAGCAGCGGATGGCGGGAGGGCCGGGCCAATGAGCAGTTCTTC.

This chain links TRBV20-1 with TRBJ2-3; D gene uncertain. CDR1 DFQATT and CDR2 SNEGSKA come from the germline V gene (reference sequence). V gave up 4 bases and J gave up 2 bases, with 1 base separating them. This CDR3 contains 10 residues. CDR3 in amino acids: CSAITDTQYF. The CDR3 DNA reads as TGCAGTGCTATCACAGATACGCAGTATTTT.

The J gene is TRBJ2-5, the V gene TRBV14; D possibly corresponds to TRBD2 (6 bases). Germline-derived CDR1 and CDR2 are SGHDN and FVKESK. V gave up 4 bases and J gave up 2 bases, with 11 bases separating them. CDR3 size: 14 residues. The CDR3 DNA reads as TGTGCCAGCAGCCTGCGGGACTTTCAAGAGACCCAGTACTTC. It yields the protein CASSLRDFQETQYF.

The rearrangement links TRBV28 to TRBJ2-2, with 10 positions matching TRBD1. CDR3 size: 18 residues. Trimming at V came to 1 base and at J to 4 bases, leaving 9 bases not matched to a gene. Germline V gene sequence: CDR1 MDHEN, CDR2 SYDVKM. The CDR3 DNA sequence: TGTGCCAGCAGTTTATTGCCCGGGACAGGGGCTACCACCGGGGAGCTGTTTTTT. Encoded protein: CASSLLPGTGATTGELFF.

This sequence joins TRBV6-1 and TRBJ1-4; unclear D gene. The V and J ends lost 6 bases and 4 bases respectively, with 6 bases between them. Per germline, CDR1 MNHNS and CDR2 SASEGT. This CDR3 has 12 residues. The CDR3 DNA follows: TGTGCCAGCAGGAGGAGTAATGAAAAACTGTTTTTT. It yields the protein CASRRSNEKLFF.

J is TRBJ1-2 and V is TRBV7-9; 7 positions match TRBD1. The germline CDR1 and CDR2 sequences are SEHNR and FQNEAQ (reference sequence). This CDR3 is built from 13 residues. The V segment lost 3 bases and the J segment 4 bases; nucleotides outside the gene matches: 2. The CDR3 spells CASSLDRFYGYTF. The CDR3 DNA reads as TGTGCCAGCAGCTTGGACAGGTTCTATGGCTACACCTTC.

The genes are TRBV18 and TRBJ2-7; 13 bases are shared with TRBD2. This CDR3 spans 16 amino acids. V lost 3 bases and J lost 1; bases outside the gene matches: 3. Per germline, CDR1 KGHSH and CDR2 LQKENI. CDR3 sequence (DNA): TGTGCCAGCTCACCTGGACTAGCGGGAGCATCCTACGAGCAGTACTTC. Its translation is CASSPGLAGASYEQYF.

This chain connects TRBV6-1 to TRBJ2-5; weak D call: TRBD1 (5 bases). The germline V gene encodes CDR1 MNHNS and CDR2 SASEGT. The CDR3 runs to 14 residues. The V gene lost 6 bases and the J gene lost 5 bases, with 16 bases spanning the gap. CDR3 sequence: CASSAGISKETQYF. CDR3 nucleotide sequence: TGTGCCAGCAGCGCAGGGATTTCGAAGGAGACCCAGTACTTC.

The chain combines TRBV7-3 with TRBJ2-1; 7 bases map to TRBD1. With V trimmed by 5 bases and J by 5 bases, 9 bases remained unmatched. Germline V gene sequence: CDR1 SGHTA, CDR2 FQGTGA. The CDR3 runs to 15 residues. The CDR3 DNA follows: TGTGCCAGCAGCCTAAACAGACAGGGAAACAATGAGCAGTTCTTC. This encodes CASSLNRQGNNEQFF.

The chain employs TRBV9 and TRBJ2-1, with D maybe TRBD2 (6 bases). V was shortened by 0 bases and J by 4 bases, with 17 bases between the two germline ends. CDR1 is SGDLS and CDR2 is YYNGEE in the germline V gene. The CDR3 is 17 amino acids. In DNA, the CDR3 is TGTGCCAGCAGCGTAGAACCCGACGGGACTCCATACAATGAGCAGTTCTTC. Protein product: CASSVEPDGTPYNEQFF.

This clone was found once. The rearrangement joins TRBV5-1 to TRBJ2-2, with D maybe TRBD2 (5 bases). Germline CDR1 reads SGHRS; CDR2 reads YFSETQ. Trimming left V 2 bases short and J 6 bases short, with 11 bases between. The CDR3 contains 14 residues. This CDR3 is CASSFNSAAGELFF. Here the CDR3 DNA reads TGCGCCAGCAGCTTTAATAGCGCGGCCGGGGAGCTGTTTTTT.

The V and J genes are TRBV5-4 and TRBJ2-2, with 7 bases fitting TRBD2. Germline assignment: CDR1 SGHNT and CDR2 YYREEE (reference sequence). The trim removed 4 bases at V and 4 bases at J, leaving 7 bases unmatched. CDR3 size: 15 residues. The CDR3 nucleotides read TGTGCCAGCAGCCTAACTAGCGACCTCACCGGGGAGCTGTTTTTT. It yields the protein CASSLTSDLTGELFF.

The chain combines TRBV6-6 with TRBJ2-7; 7 bases are shared with TRBD2. This CDR3 contains 13 residues. Trimming took 4 bases from V and 4 from J; bases not matched to a gene: 4. Germline V CDR1 and CDR2: MNHNY, SVGAGI (reference sequence). The CDR3 here is CASSWREFYEQYF. CDR3 DNA: TGTGCCAGCAGTTGGCGGGAGTTTTACGAGCAGTACTTC.